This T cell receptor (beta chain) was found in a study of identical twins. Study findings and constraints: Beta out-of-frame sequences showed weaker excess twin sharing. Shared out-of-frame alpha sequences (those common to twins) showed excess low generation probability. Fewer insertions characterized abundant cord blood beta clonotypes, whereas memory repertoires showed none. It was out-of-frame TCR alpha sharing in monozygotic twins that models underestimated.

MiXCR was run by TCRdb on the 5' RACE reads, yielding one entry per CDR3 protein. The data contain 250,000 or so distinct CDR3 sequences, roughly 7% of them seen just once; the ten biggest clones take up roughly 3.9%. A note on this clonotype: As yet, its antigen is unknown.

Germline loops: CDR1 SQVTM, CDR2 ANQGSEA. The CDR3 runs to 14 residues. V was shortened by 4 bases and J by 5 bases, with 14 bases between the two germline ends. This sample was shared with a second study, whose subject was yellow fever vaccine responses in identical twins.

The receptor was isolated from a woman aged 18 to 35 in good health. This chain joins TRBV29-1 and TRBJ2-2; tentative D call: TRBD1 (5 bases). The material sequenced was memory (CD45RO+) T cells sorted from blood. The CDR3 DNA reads TGCAGCGTTGGTTTTCAGGGCCGAACCGGGGAGCTGTTTTTT. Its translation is CSVGFQGRTGELFF.